The 17 T cell receptor beta chains in this list originate from one sample, sequenced in a study of post-analysis software for immune sequencing data. Study results and caveats: TRBV segments more frequent in patients than in controls numbered five and included TRBV5-6, TRBV5-1 and TRBV20-1.

These TCRs are of unknown antigen specificity. Carried by the TCR beta cDNA libraries were unique molecular identifiers. TCRdb called the PCR reads again in MiXCR, with one record for every CDR3 protein. The table shows 450,000 to 650,000 distinct CDR3 sequences, with roughly 47% occurring only once. The sequenced sample was blood. The receptor set was obtained from a girl aged 5-17 years with multiple sclerosis.

CDR3 coding DNA: TGTGCCAGCAGCTTCACAAGCGGTGACCCCGGGGAGCTGTTTTTT. This codes for CASSFTSGDPGELFF. This chain joins TRBV7-9 and TRBJ2-2; D may be TRBD2 (5 bases). Per germline, CDR1 SEHNR and CDR2 FQNEAQ (reference sequence). V was cut by 3 bases and J by 6 bases, with 14 bases left in between. The CDR3 extends over 15 amino acids.

This clonotype turned up a few times. Here the CDR3 reads CASSLGRENIQYF. The CDR3 DNA follows: TGTGCCAGCAGCTTGGGTCGGGAAAACATTCAGTACTTC. V and J are TRBV7-2 and TRBJ2-4; D unresolved. The germline CDR1 and CDR2 sequences are SGHTA and FQGNSA. The CDR3 spans 13 residues. V dropped 3 bases and J dropped 5 bases, with 8 bases sitting between them.

The rearrangement links TRBV5-1 to TRBJ2-4; 9 bases are a match to TRBD1. Judging by the DNA end, TRBJ2-7 fits better; the J call may be wrong. Germline CDR1 reads SGHRS; CDR2 reads YFSETQ. The CDR3 runs to 17 residues. The CDR3 sequence is CASSSVIPGTGSDEQYF. The DNA for the CDR3 is TGCGCCAGCAGCTCGGTTATCCCCGGGACAGGGAGCGACGAGCAGTACTTC.

This clonotype appeared many times. The rearrangement uses TRBV19 and TRBJ2-1; the match to TRBD2 covers 12 bases. Germline trimming cut 3 bases from V and 7 bases from J; bases unmatched to any gene: 1. The germline gives CDR1 LNHDA, CDR2 SQIVND (reference sequence). This CDR3 region has 14 residues. DNA of the CDR3: TGTGCCAGTAGTATGGGGACTAGCGGGAATGAGCAGTTCTTC. This codes for CASSMGTSGNEQFF.

A few counts support this clonotype. The J gene is TRBJ2-7, the V gene TRBV10-2; 13 bases align to TRBD2. After removal of 4 bases from V and 4 bases from J, the junction contained 4 bases not matched to a gene. Looked up from germline, CDR1 is WSHSY and CDR2 is SAAADI. CDR3 size: 15 residues. The CDR3 nucleotides are TGCGCCAGCAGTGGAGGACTAGCGGGAGTGTACGAGCAGTACTTC. It translates to CASSGGLAGVYEQYF.

CDR3 nucleotides: TGTGCCAGCAGCCAGAGTAGCGGGTTGGAGACAGATACGCAGTATTTT. Amino acid sequence: CASSQSSGLETDTQYF. This chain uses TRBV4-2 with TRBJ2-3; TRBD2 matches at 7 bases. Germline loops: CDR1 LGHNA, CDR2 YNFKEQ. J lost 3 bases, V lost 3 bases, and 9 bases had no gene match. There are 16 residues in the CDR3.

V usage is TRBV28 and J usage is TRBJ2-3; TRBD2 matches 8 bases. The CDR3 extends over 17 amino acids. Losses at the gene ends were 5 bases for V and 2 bases for J; bases not matched to a gene: 12. Germline-derived CDR1 and CDR2 are MDHEN and SYDVKM. As DNA, the CDR3 is TGTGCCAGCAGTCCGGGGGGGCTAGCCGGGCCCACAGATACGCAGTATTTT. Translated, it gives CASSPGGLAGPTDTQYF.

This clonotype was counted a few times. This chain connects TRBV5-1 to TRBJ2-1, with TRBD2 matching 10 bases. The germline V gene encodes CDR1 SGHRS and CDR2 YFSETQ. CDR3 length: 17 amino acids. V was clipped by 4 bases and J by 8 bases; unmatched bases: 15. The CDR3 sequence is CASSRGTLAGAMDEQFF. In DNA form, the CDR3 reads TGCGCCAGCAGCCGAGGGACCCTAGCGGGGGCGATGGATGAGCAGTTCTTC.

The genes are TRBV3-1 and TRBJ2-4, with 8 bases fitting TRBD1. The assigned J gene may be wrong: the sequence end matches TRBJ2-7 better. The CDR3 length is 15 residues. The V gene's germline CDR1 is LGHDT and CDR2 YNNKEL (reference sequence). The CDR3 sequence: CASSQEYTGGYEQYF. The DNA for the CDR3 is TGTGCCAGCAGCCAAGAGTACACAGGGGGCTACGAGCAGTACTTC.

The chain couples TRBV7-6 to TRBJ2-3; no clear D. Deletions cut 5 bases from V and 0 bases from J, with 15 bases between. Germline V gene data show CDR1 as SGHVS and CDR2 as FNYEAQ. There are 16 residues in the CDR3. CDR3 sequence (DNA): TGTGCCAGCAGCCCTCTAACGCGACCTAGCACAGATACGCAGTATTTT. Amino acids: CASSPLTRPSTDTQYF.

This clonotype turned up a few times. J is TRBJ1-2 and V is TRBV5-1, with a tentative D call TRBD1 (5 bases). Trimming pared 5 bases from V and 4 bases from J, leaving 12 bases between. There are 13 residues in the CDR3. Germline V CDR1 and CDR2: SGHRS, YFSETQ. The CDR3 spells CASSLQETYGYTF. CDR3 sequence (DNA): TGCGCCAGCAGTTTACAGGAGACCTATGGCTACACCTTC.

This clonotype was seen only a few times. CDR3 sequence reads: CASGTGKNEQFF. The CDR3, as DNA: TGTGCCTCTGGGACAGGGAAGAATGAGCAGTTCTTC. The V gene is TRBV24-1, the J gene TRBJ2-1; 9 bases line up with TRBD1. Losses at the gene ends were 12 bases for V and 7 bases for J; bases not matched to a gene: 6. Germline V gene lookup returns CDR1 KGHDR and CDR2 SFDVKD. This CDR3 comprises 12 residues.

Comment on this clonotype: A read error may account for a junction end that differs from germline. V is TRBV20-1 and J is TRBJ1-2; TRBD1 is a possible D gene (5 bases). CDR1 is DFQATT and CDR2 is SNEGSKA in the germline V gene (reference sequence). This CDR3 spans 13 amino acids. The CDR3, as DNA: TGCAATGCTTTCAGTGGTTCAGGGTATGGCTACACCTTC. It is translated as CNAFSGSGYGYTF.

The J gene is TRBJ2-1, the V gene TRBV7-9; 14 bases are a match to TRBD2. V was clipped by 4 bases and J by 3 bases; unmatched bases: 8. From germline, CDR1 is SEHNR and CDR2 FQNEAQ (reference sequence). CDR3 size: 18 residues. CDR3 sequence: CASSSRTSGRRVYNEQFF. The DNA for the CDR3 is TGTGCCAGCAGCTCGAGGACTAGCGGGAGGAGGGTCTACAATGAGCAGTTCTTC.

As concerns this clonotype: At one boundary the junction diverges from the germline segment, which might be a read error. The genes are TRBV12-3 or TRBV12-4 and TRBJ2-3, with D hard to call. This CDR3 has 15 residues. This CDR3 reads CASSFSAVLTDTRYF. The CDR3 nucleotides are TGTGCCAGCAGTTTTTCGGCGGTGCTCACAGATACGCGGTATTTT.

The chain couples TRBV11-2 to TRBJ2-1; 10 bases align to TRBD1. The CDR3 spans 18 residues. Germline CDR1 is SGHAT and CDR2 is FQNNGV. The trim removed 4 bases at V and 8 bases at J, leaving 17 bases unmatched. The CDR3 reads CASSSLSRGQGLSDEQFF. CDR3 sequence (DNA): TGTGCCAGCAGCTCACTATCCCGGGGACAGGGGCTTTCTGATGAGCAGTTCTTC.

Of note for this clonotype: It is likely a read error, because the conserved phenylalanine at the end of the CDR3 is missing. J is TRBJ2-3 and V is TRBV12-3 or TRBV12-4; 12 bases are a match to TRBD1. V shed 6 bases and J 6 bases; nucleotides not matched to a gene: 7. CDR3 size: 15 residues. CDR3 sequence (DNA): TGTGCCAGCAGCCCTGGGACAGGGGGCGCCGATACGCAGTATTCT. It specifies CASSPGTGGADTQYS.